The 21 T cell receptor beta chains given below trace back to one sample, sequenced in a study of T cells after yellow fever vaccination. MiXCR, run by TCRdb on the 5' RACE reads, gives a single entry per CDR3 protein. The top ten hold around 1.1% of the sample, which has 230,000 or so distinct CDR3 sequences, 6.7% seen once. Specimen: CD4+ T cells sorted from PBMCs, collected on the day of the yellow fever booster vaccination. These receptors all stem from a man younger than 45 who received the YFV17D yellow fever vaccine.

This clonotype was counted many times. This sequence joins TRBV5-4 and TRBJ2-2; possibly TRBD1 for D (7 bases). CDR1 SGHNT and CDR2 YYREEE come from the germline V gene (reference sequence). The CDR3 is 15 residues long. The V end lost 3 bases, the J end lost 3 bases, and 12 bases lay between the germline ends. The CDR3 loop reads CASSSTRGDTGELFF. CDR3 coding DNA: TGTGCCAGCAGCTCGACCAGGGGGGACACCGGGGAGCTGTTTTTT.

This clonotype was recorded at least ten times. In DNA form, the CDR3 reads TGTGCCAGCACCCCTCCGGTTGGCTACGAGCAGTACTTC. This translates into CASTPPVGYEQYF. The chain is built from TRBV28 and TRBJ2-7, with D unclear. Trimming shortened V by 7 bases and J by 3 bases, and 13 bases separated the two germline ends. The CDR3 has 13 residues. The germline V gene has CDR1 MDHEN and CDR2 SYDVKM.

The chain joins TRBV20-1 to TRBJ2-3; a weak D match, TRBD2 (5 bases). Germline CDR1 DFQATT, CDR2 SNEGSKA (reference sequence). Trimming left V 3 bases short and J 6 bases short, with 10 bases between. The CDR3 sequence is 12 residues long. The CDR3 loop is CSASLPGDTQYF. Here the CDR3 DNA reads TGCAGTGCTAGCCTCCCGGGGGATACGCAGTATTTT.

This clonotype appeared a few times. The chain joins TRBV7-2 to TRBJ2-1; 12 positions match TRBD2. V was clipped by 5 bases and J by 1 base; unmatched bases: 3. The CDR3 runs 16 residues. The V gene's germline CDR1 is SGHTA and CDR2 FQGNSA. The CDR3 loop reads CASSLTSGRSYNEQFF. The CDR3 coding sequence is TGTGCCAGCAGCCTTACTAGCGGGAGGTCCTACAATGAGCAGTTCTTC.

This clonotype was observed a few times. The rearrangement links TRBV4-3 to TRBJ2-1; 11 bases line up with TRBD2. From germline, CDR1 is LGHNA and CDR2 YSLEER. This CDR3 has 20 amino acids. J lost 0 bases, V lost 0 bases, and 10 bases had no gene match. The CDR3, as DNA: TGCGCCAGCAGCCAAGATTTATTAGCGGGAGGGGGGAGCTCCTACAATGAGCAGTTCTTC. Its protein is CASSQDLLAGGGSSYNEQFF.

There are a few counts of this clonotype. The gene calls are TRBV30 and TRBJ2-5; tentatively, D is TRBD2 (6 bases). The V gene's germline CDR1 is GTSNPN and CDR2 SVGIG (reference sequence). The ends were cut back, 2 bases at V and 3 bases at J, with 13 bases in the middle. The CDR3 runs 14 residues. The DNA for the CDR3 is TGTGCCTGGAGTCTCGGGGCGGGAAAAGAGACCCAGTACTTC. Its translation is CAWSLGAGKETQYF.

V gene TRBV5-4 combines with J gene TRBJ2-1, with D possibly TRBD2 on 7 matching bases. Germline lookup yields CDR1 SGHNT and CDR2 YYREEE (reference sequence). The V gene lost 1 base and the J gene lost 3 bases, with 14 bases spanning the gap. The CDR3 covers 16 residues. The CDR3 here is CASSLSGGGSYNEQFF. CDR3 bases: TGTGCCAGCAGCTTGTCGGGGGGCGGTAGCTACAATGAGCAGTTCTTC. The full variable domain, with the rest looked up from reference TRBV5-4 and TRBJ2-1, is ETGVTQSPTHLIKTRGQQVTLRCSSQSGHNTVSWYQQALGQGPQFIFQYYREEENGRGNFPPRFSGLQFPNYSSELNVNALELDDSALYLCASSLSGGGSYNEQFFGPGTRLTVL.

The chain is built from TRBV5-1 and TRBJ1-2, with D maybe TRBD1 (5 bases). Germline-derived CDR1 and CDR2 are SGHRS and YFSETQ. V lost 0 bases, J lost 4 bases, and 10 bases lay in between. The CDR3 has 14 amino acids. CDR3 sequence reads: CASSLAGASYGYTF. The CDR3 DNA sequence: TGCGCCAGCAGCTTGGCCGGGGCGAGCTATGGCTACACCTTC.

This clonotype has ten or more counts. V usage is TRBV7-2 and J usage is TRBJ2-1; 8 nucleotides match TRBD2. The CDR3 covers 16 residues. V lost 5 bases to trimming and J lost 2 bases; unmatched junction nucleotides: 8. From germline, CDR1 is SGHTA and CDR2 FQGNSA. The CDR3 bases are TGTGCCAGCAGCCCGAAAGCGGGAGTCACCTACAATGAGCAGTTCTTC. It yields the protein CASSPKAGVTYNEQFF.

This clonotype was observed a handful of times. The chain employs TRBV2 and TRBJ1-2, with 9 bases identical to TRBD1. V shed 6 bases and J 6 bases; nucleotides not matched to a gene: 5. The CDR3 is made up of 13 amino acids. CDR1 SNHLY and CDR2 FYNNEI come from the germline V gene. The CDR3 DNA reads as TGTGCCAGCAGGGACAGGGGACGCCATGGCTACACCTTC. Translating gives CASRDRGRHGYTF.

At least ten counts were recorded for this clonotype. The rearrangement uses TRBV10-3 and TRBJ2-3; 7 bases align to TRBD1. The CDR3 has 15 amino acids. CDR1 is ENHRY and CDR2 is SYGVKD in the germline V gene. V trimming: 2 bases; J trimming: 2 bases; junction bases outside the gene matches: 4. CDR3 in amino acids: CAISERQGPTDTQYF. The CDR3 bases are TGTGCCATCAGTGAGCGACAGGGTCCCACAGATACGCAGTATTTT.

There are a few counts of this clonotype. This sequence joins TRBV11-2 and TRBJ2-7, with D tentatively TRBD1 (5 bases). Per the germline V gene, CDR1 is SGHAT and CDR2 is FQNNGV. This CDR3 is built from 13 residues. Trimming removed 6 bases at V and 3 bases at J, with 12 bases between. CDR3 protein: CASSPKGNYEQYF. The CDR3 coding sequence is TGTGCCAGCAGTCCGAAGGGGAACTACGAGCAGTACTTC.

The J gene is TRBJ2-3, the V gene TRBV11-2; possible D gene TRBD2, 5 bases. In germline, CDR1 is SGHAT, CDR2 FQNNGV. Trimming cost V 2 bases and J 2 bases, with 11 bases left between them. The CDR3 consists of 15 residues. In DNA, the CDR3 is TGTGCCAGCAGCTTAATCGGACTTTACACAGATACGCAGTATTTT. This sequence encodes CASSLIGLYTDTQYF. Drawing the rest from reference TRBV11-2 and TRBJ2-3, the complete variable domain is EAGVAQSPRYKIIEKRQSVAFWCNPISGHATLYWYQQILGQGPKLLIQFQNNGVVDDSQLPKDRFSAERLKGVDSTLKIQPAKLEDSAVYLCASSLIGLYTDTQYFGPGTRLTVL.

The sample holds many counts of this clonotype. The rearrangement links TRBV7-2 to TRBJ2-7; D is undetermined. The germline V and J ends were trimmed by 2 bases and 6 bases, with 14 bases remaining between them. Germline loops: CDR1 SGHTA, CDR2 FQGNSA. The CDR3 sequence is 14 residues long. CDR3 residues: CASSLTSSSREQYF. CDR3 coding DNA: TGTGCCAGCAGCTTAACCTCTAGTTCTCGCGAGCAGTACTTC.

This clonotype was counted ten times or more. J is TRBJ2-5 and V is TRBV5-1, with D perhaps assigned TRBD1 or TRBD2 (5 bases each). This CDR3 contains 15 residues. Deletions cut 3 bases from V and 1 base from J, with 13 bases between. Germline CDR1 SGHRS, CDR2 YFSETQ. This chain's CDR3 is CASSSGTVVQETQYF. CDR3 DNA: TGCGCCAGCAGCTCCGGGACGGTGGTCCAAGAGACCCAGTACTTC.

This clonotype was counted only a few times. The chain links TRBV28 to TRBJ1-2; 8 nucleotides align to TRBD1. Germline CDR1 is MDHEN and CDR2 is SYDVKM. V was clipped by 6 bases and J by 6 bases; unmatched bases: 18. The CDR3 loop spans 17 amino acids. CDR3 protein: CASSRYYSTGALNGYTF. DNA for the CDR3: TGTGCCAGCAGCCGATACTACTCGACAGGGGCTTTAAATGGCTACACCTTC.

This clonotype was detected many times. V and J are TRBV7-2 and TRBJ1-1; D is perhaps TRBD1 (5 bases). Germline V CDR1 and CDR2: SGHTA, FQGNSA. V was cut by 7 bases and J by 1 base, with 13 bases left in between. CDR3 length: 14 residues. CDR3 region: CASTPGLGNTEAFF. Written as DNA, the CDR3 is TGTGCCAGCACCCCGGGGCTAGGGAACACTGAAGCTTTCTTT.

This clonotype was seen more than once but under ten times. The chain combines TRBV6-2 or TRBV6-3 with TRBJ2-7, with 7 bases lining up with TRBD1. Germline V gene data show CDR1 as MNHEY and CDR2 as SVGEGT. This CDR3 spans 16 amino acids. The V gene end was trimmed by 0 bases and the J gene end by 3 bases; junction bases not matched to a gene: 8. This CDR3 reads CASSYSPGQTFYEQYF. DNA of the CDR3: TGTGCCAGCAGTTACTCACCGGGACAGACCTTCTACGAGCAGTACTTC.

With regard to this clonotype: Germline is not matched at one junction end, which may reflect a read error. This sequence joins TRBV11-2 and TRBJ2-2; D is perhaps TRBD2 (6 bases). Germline CDR1 is SGHAT and CDR2 is FQNNGV. The length of the CDR3 is 12 residues. Here the CDR3 DNA reads TGTGCCAGCAGCTTAGAGTTCGGGGGGCTGTTTTTT. This gives the protein CASSLEFGGLFF.

CDR3 sequence reads: CASSTLEFQVGLGYEQYF. The CDR3 nucleotides read TGTGCCAGTAGTACACTAGAGTTTCAAGTGGGACTCGGCTACGAGCAGTACTTC. The chain uses TRBV19 and TRBJ2-7, with a possible D match to TRBD2 (6 bases). Germline-derived CDR1 and CDR2 are LNHDA and SQIVND (reference sequence). The CDR3 spans 18 residues. V lost 4 bases, J lost 3 bases, and 25 bases lay in between.

This clonotype was counted between two and nine times. CDR3 loop: CASSFRTSGFNEQFF. CDR3 DNA sequence: TGTGCCAGCAGCTTCCGGACTAGCGGTTTCAATGAGCAGTTCTTC. V gene TRBV7-3 combines with J gene TRBJ2-1, with TRBD2 matching over 10 bases. V gave up 3 bases and J gave up 6 bases; unmatched junction bases: 5. Germline V gene data show CDR1 as SGHTA and CDR2 as FQGTGA. This CDR3 has 15 amino acids.